Listed below are T cell receptor beta chains from one sample, sequenced in a study of a mutant IDH1 vaccine in newly diagnosed glioma. Antigens of these TCRs are unknown. Assay used: immunoSEQ multiplex PCR; TCRdb lists only in-frame clones, some missing. The table has 35,000 to 40,000 clones, roughly 76% seen once. The sample was PBMCs, taken from a glioma patient whose treatment included an IDH1 peptide vaccine. Receptors originate from a man aged 35 to 55 with glioma. Each CDR3 is given with its conserved first and last residue. Each record gives: V gene, CDR3 length, D gene, clone size, J gene, CDR3 protein, CDR3 DNA. D genes are given only for firm matches. Size is omitted from some rows. Given values are once, few, many or a class for expanded clones.

V gene: TRBV19
CDR3 length: 19
D gene: TRBD2
clone size: .
J gene: TRBJ2-1
CDR3 protein: CASSMSASGRVIIYNEQFF
CDR3 DNA: TGTGCCAGTAGTATGAGTGCTAGCGGGAGGGTCATAATCTACAATGAGCAGTTCTTC

V gene: TRBV10-3
CDR3 length: 18
D gene: .
clone size: few
J gene: TRBJ1-4
CDR3 protein: CAISVMAGGLLANEKLFF
CDR3 DNA: TGTGCCATCAGTGTAATGGCAGGTGGACTCCTGGCTAATGAAAAACTGTTTTTT

V gene: TRBV27
CDR3 length: 19
D gene: TRBD2
clone size: .
J gene: TRBJ2-1
CDR3 protein: CASSTLPRLAGGLDNEQFF
CDR3 DNA: TGTGCCAGCAGTACCCTCCCCCGACTAGCGGGGGGGCTCGACAATGAGCAGTTCTTC

V gene: TRBV19
CDR3 length: 13
D gene: .
clone size: .
J gene: TRBJ2-3
CDR3 protein: CASRHLQTDTQYF
CDR3 DNA: TGTGCCAGCAGACACCTTCAAACAGATACGCAGTATTTT

V gene: TRBV9
CDR3 length: 15
D gene: .
clone size: few
J gene: TRBJ2-6
CDR3 protein: CASSVGALGANVLTF
CDR3 DNA: TGTGCCAGCAGCGTAGGGGCCCTTGGGGCCAACGTCCTGACTTTC

V gene: TRBV5-1
CDR3 length: 14
D gene: .
clone size: .
J gene: TRBJ2-7
CDR3 protein: CASSPTPGTYEQYF
CDR3 DNA: TGCGCCAGCAGCCCCACGCCGGGAACATACGAGCAGTACTTC

V gene: TRBV6-6
CDR3 length: 13
D gene: .
clone size: .
J gene: TRBJ2-2
CDR3 protein: CASRNWGAGELFF
CDR3 DNA: TGTGCCAGCAGGAATTGGGGGGCCGGGGAGCTGTTTTTT

V gene: TRBV18
CDR3 length: 14
D gene: TRBD1
clone size: .
J gene: TRBJ2-1
CDR3 protein: CASSDRGQLNEQFF
CDR3 DNA: TGTGCCAGCTCAGACAGGGGGCAACTCAATGAGCAGTTCTTC

V gene: TRBV6-6
CDR3 length: 14
D gene: TRBD2
clone size: .
J gene: TRBJ2-1
CDR3 protein: CASSPSGSYNEQFF
CDR3 DNA: TGTGCCAGCAGCCCTAGCGGGAGCTACAATGAGCAGTTCTTC

V gene: TRBV11-3
CDR3 length: 15
D gene: TRBD2
clone size: once
J gene: TRBJ2-1
CDR3 protein: CASSLDSGTYNEQFF
CDR3 DNA: TGTGCCAGCAGCTTGGATAGCGGGACCTACAATGAGCAGTTCTTC

V gene: TRBV18
CDR3 length: 15
D gene: .
clone size: .
J gene: TRBJ1-1
CDR3 protein: CASSPRRDGNTEAFF
CDR3 DNA: TGTGCCAGCTCACCGCGAAGGGACGGGAACACTGAAGCTTTCTTT

V gene: TRBV10-1
CDR3 length: 17
D gene: TRBD2
clone size: .
J gene: TRBJ2-3
CDR3 protein: CASSEPLAGGSTDTQYF
CDR3 DNA: TGCGCCAGCAGTGAGCCCCTAGCGGGGGGGAGCACAGATACGCAGTATTTT

V gene: TRBV7-2
CDR3 length: 12
D gene: .
clone size: .
J gene: TRBJ2-2
CDR3 protein: CASNFPTGELFF
CDR3 DNA: TGTGCCAGCAACTTCCCCACCGGGGAGCTGTTTTTT

V gene: TRBV30
CDR3 length: 12
D gene: TRBD2
clone size: .
J gene: TRBJ2-7
CDR3 protein: CAWTSGPYEQYF
CDR3 DNA: TGTGCCTGGACTAGCGGCCCCTACGAGCAGTACTTC

V gene: TRBV7-9
CDR3 length: 15
D gene: .
clone size: few
J gene: TRBJ1-3
CDR3 protein: CASSLGTGPGNTIYF
CDR3 DNA: TGTGCCAGCAGCTTAGGTACAGGGCCTGGAAACACCATATATTTT

V gene: TRBV19
CDR3 length: 16
D gene: TRBD1
clone size: .
J gene: TRBJ1-4
CDR3 protein: CASSRAAGTGLRKLFF
CDR3 DNA: TGTGCCAGTAGTAGAGCGGCCGGGACAGGGCTTCGAAAACTGTTTTTT

V gene: TRBV19
CDR3 length: 12
D gene: TRBD1
clone size: .
J gene: TRBJ2-1
CDR3 protein: CASGQGRNEQFF
CDR3 DNA: TGTGCCAGCGGACAGGGGCGGAATGAGCAGTTCTTC

V gene: TRBV19
CDR3 length: 14
D gene: .
clone size: few
J gene: TRBJ1-5
CDR3 protein: CASSIGEANQPQHF
CDR3 DNA: TGTGCCAGTAGTATTGGAGAAGCCAATCAGCCCCAGCATTTT

V gene: TRBV11-2
CDR3 length: 15
D gene: .
clone size: .
J gene: TRBJ2-5
CDR3 protein: CASSRQSGKTETQYF
CDR3 DNA: TGTGCCAGCAGCCGTCAGTCGGGGAAAACAGAGACCCAGTACTTC

V gene: TRBV6-8
CDR3 length: 16
D gene: TRBD2
clone size: .
J gene: TRBJ2-2
CDR3 protein: CAEWKRDKEHTGELFF
CDR3 DNA: TGTGCCGAGTGGAAGCGGGATAAGGAACACACCGGGGAGCTGTTTTTT

V gene: TRBV5-6
CDR3 length: 14
D gene: TRBD1
clone size: .
J gene: TRBJ2-5
CDR3 protein: CASSSGQVQETQYF
CDR3 DNA: TGTGCCAGCAGCTCCGGACAGGTCCAAGAGACCCAGTACTTC

V gene: TRBV9
CDR3 length: 11
D gene: .
clone size: .
J gene: TRBJ2-1
CDR3 protein: CASSVAGKQFF
CDR3 DNA: TGTGCCAGCAGCGTAGCGGGGAAGCAGTTCTTC

V gene: TRBV6-6
CDR3 length: 16
D gene: TRBD1
clone size: .
J gene: TRBJ2-6
CDR3 protein: CASSRTGPSGANVLTF
CDR3 DNA: TGTGCCAGCAGCAGGACAGGGCCCTCTGGGGCCAACGTCCTGACTTTC

V gene: TRBV7-2
CDR3 length: 16
D gene: TRBD2
clone size: .
J gene: TRBJ2-3
CDR3 protein: CASSYAGTSVPDTQYF
CDR3 DNA: TGTGCCAGCAGCTATGCCGGGACTAGCGTTCCAGATACGCAGTATTTT

V gene: TRBV27
CDR3 length: 16
D gene: TRBD2
clone size: .
J gene: TRBJ2-1
CDR3 protein: CASSRGLAGVDNEQFF
CDR3 DNA: TGTGCCAGCAGTAGGGGACTAGCGGGAGTAGACAATGAGCAGTTCTTC

V gene: TRBV6-5
CDR3 length: 16
D gene: .
clone size: .
J gene: TRBJ2-3
CDR3 protein: CASSYSLGGDTDTQYF
CDR3 DNA: TGTGCCAGCAGTTACTCGTTGGGGGGAGACACAGATACGCAGTATTTT

V gene: TRBV5-4
CDR3 length: 14
D gene: .
clone size: .
J gene: TRBJ2-2
CDR3 protein: CATEPGDNTGELFF
CDR3 DNA: TGTGCCACCGAGCCGGGAGACAACACCGGGGAGCTGTTTTTT

V gene: TRBV7-7
CDR3 length: 13
D gene: .
clone size: .
J gene: TRBJ2-3
CDR3 protein: CASSLTRFTTQYF
CDR3 DNA: TGTGCTAGCAGCTTGACTCGGTTCACTACGCAGTATTTT

V gene: TRBV11-2
CDR3 length: 14
D gene: .
clone size: .
J gene: TRBJ1-1
CDR3 protein: CASSSDRRNTEAFF
CDR3 DNA: TGTGCCAGCAGCTCGGACAGACGGAACACTGAAGCTTTCTTT

V gene: TRBV5-1
CDR3 length: 14
D gene: .
clone size: .
J gene: TRBJ2-7
CDR3 protein: CASSLTGKGYEQYF
CDR3 DNA: TGCGCCAGCAGCTTGACAGGGAAGGGCTACGAGCAGTACTTC

V gene: TRBV19
CDR3 length: 14
D gene: .
clone size: .
J gene: TRBJ2-5
CDR3 protein: CASSSAVGRETQYF
CDR3 DNA: TGTGCCAGTAGTAGCGCCGTCGGGCGGGAGACCCAGTACTTC

V gene: TRBV7-7
CDR3 length: 13
D gene: TRBD2
clone size: .
J gene: TRBJ2-7
CDR3 protein: CASSLAGGYEQYF
CDR3 DNA: TGTGCTAGCAGCTTAGCCGGGGGGTACGAGCAGTACTTC

V gene: TRBV5-4
CDR3 length: 14
D gene: TRBD1
clone size: .
J gene: TRBJ2-2
CDR3 protein: CASSTGQTPGELFF
CDR3 DNA: TGTGCCAGCAGCACGGGACAGACTCCCGGGGAGCTGTTTTTT

V gene: TRBV5-1
CDR3 length: 15
D gene: TRBD1
clone size: .
J gene: TRBJ2-7
CDR3 protein: CASSRGTGQAYEQYF
CDR3 DNA: TGCGCCAGCAGCCGCGGGACAGGCCAAGCCTACGAGCAGTACTTC

V gene: TRBV6-5
CDR3 length: 14
D gene: .
clone size: .
J gene: TRBJ2-7
CDR3 protein: CATQPRDRPYEQYF
CDR3 DNA: TGTGCCACCCAGCCTCGGGACCGACCCTACGAGCAGTACTTC

V gene: TRBV4-1
CDR3 length: 14
D gene: .
clone size: .
J gene: TRBJ1-4
CDR3 protein: CASSQAGLEEKLFF
CDR3 DNA: TGCGCCAGCAGCCAAGCAGGGTTGGAAGAAAAACTGTTTTTT

V gene: TRBV29-1
CDR3 length: 13
D gene: .
clone size: .
J gene: TRBJ2-7
CDR3 protein: CSVGLRRSYEQYF
CDR3 DNA: TGCAGCGTCGGTTTGAGGAGATCCTACGAGCAGTACTTC

V gene: TRBV14
CDR3 length: 12
D gene: .
clone size: .
J gene: TRBJ2-3
CDR3 protein: CASSRGTDTQYF
CDR3 DNA: TGTGCCAGCAGCCGGGGCACAGATACGCAGTATTTT

V gene: TRBV19
CDR3 length: 12
D gene: .
clone size: .
J gene: TRBJ2-3
CDR3 protein: CASKIVTDTQYF
CDR3 DNA: TGTGCCAGTAAAATAGTCACAGATACGCAGTATTTT

V gene: TRBV5-5
CDR3 length: 12
D gene: TRBD1
clone size: .
J gene: TRBJ2-2
CDR3 protein: CASSMTGRLLFF
CDR3 DNA: TGTGCCAGCAGCATGACAGGGCGGTTACTGTTTTTT

V gene: TRBV6-6
CDR3 length: 13
D gene: .
clone size: .
J gene: TRBJ2-1
CDR3 protein: CASSGSRNNEQFF
CDR3 DNA: TGTGCCAGCAGTGGCTCTAGAAACAATGAGCAGTTCTTC

V gene: TRBV7-2
CDR3 length: 13
D gene: TRBD2
clone size: .
J gene: TRBJ2-1
CDR3 protein: CASSFLSGNEQFF
CDR3 DNA: TGTGCCAGCAGCTTTCTTAGCGGGAATGAGCAGTTCTTC

V gene: TRBV5-6
CDR3 length: 18
D gene: .
clone size: few
J gene: TRBJ2-5
CDR3 protein: CASSPIRRTRDTQETQYF
CDR3 DNA: TGTGCCAGCAGCCCGATCCGCCGGACCCGGGACACACAAGAGACCCAGTACTTC

V gene: TRBV6-4
CDR3 length: 14
D gene: .
clone size: once
J gene: TRBJ2-1
CDR3 protein: CASSNELWNNEQFF
CDR3 DNA: TGTGCCAGCAGTAACGAGCTTTGGAACAATGAGCAGTTCTTC

V gene: TRBV7-2
CDR3 length: 16
D gene: TRBD2
clone size: .
J gene: TRBJ2-1
CDR3 protein: CASSLIGGGRNNEQFF
CDR3 DNA: TGTGCCAGCAGCTTAATCGGCGGGGGGAGAAACAATGAGCAGTTCTTC

V gene: TRBV9
CDR3 length: 15
D gene: .
clone size: .
J gene: TRBJ2-3
CDR3 protein: CASSATGLNTDTQYF
CDR3 DNA: TGTGCCAGCAGCGCCACAGGACTCAACACAGATACGCAGTATTTT

V gene: TRBV6-6
CDR3 length: 14
D gene: TRBD2
clone size: once
J gene: TRBJ2-1
CDR3 protein: CASSLAGGQAEQFF
CDR3 DNA: TGTGCCAGCAGTTTAGCGGGAGGGCAGGCCGAGCAGTTCTTC

V gene: TRBV9
CDR3 length: 14
D gene: TRBD1
clone size: .
J gene: TRBJ2-3
CDR3 protein: CASSSRTGDLTQYF
CDR3 DNA: TGTGCCAGCAGCTCTCGGACAGGGGATTTGACGCAGTATTTT

V gene: TRBV10-2
CDR3 length: 12
D gene: .
clone size: .
J gene: TRBJ2-2
CDR3 protein: CASSENTGELFF
CDR3 DNA: TGCGCCAGCAGTGAAAACACCGGGGAGCTGTTTTTT

V gene: TRBV19
CDR3 length: 16
D gene: TRBD1
clone size: .
J gene: TRBJ2-2
CDR3 protein: CASSIPGQGLDGELFF
CDR3 DNA: TGTGCCAGTAGTATTCCGGGACAGGGGTTGGACGGGGAGCTGTTTTTT

V gene: TRBV11-2
CDR3 length: 15
D gene: .
clone size: .
J gene: TRBJ2-2
CDR3 protein: CASSLVGRLTGELFF
CDR3 DNA: TGTGCCAGCAGCTTAGTCGGCCGGCTCACCGGGGAGCTGTTTTTT